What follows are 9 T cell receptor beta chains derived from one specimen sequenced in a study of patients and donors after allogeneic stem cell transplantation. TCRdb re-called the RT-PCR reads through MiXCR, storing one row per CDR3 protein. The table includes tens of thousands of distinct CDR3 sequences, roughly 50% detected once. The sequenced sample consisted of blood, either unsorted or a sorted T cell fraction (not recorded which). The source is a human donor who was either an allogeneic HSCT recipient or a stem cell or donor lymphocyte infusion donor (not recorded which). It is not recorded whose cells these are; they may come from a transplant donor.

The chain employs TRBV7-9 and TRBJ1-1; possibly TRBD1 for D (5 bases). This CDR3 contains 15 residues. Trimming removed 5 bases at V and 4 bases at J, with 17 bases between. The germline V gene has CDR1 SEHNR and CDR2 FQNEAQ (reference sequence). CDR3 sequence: CASSPGGGASTEAFF. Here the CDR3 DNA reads TGTGCCAGCAGCCCCGGTGGAGGGGCGAGCACTGAAGCTTTCTTT.

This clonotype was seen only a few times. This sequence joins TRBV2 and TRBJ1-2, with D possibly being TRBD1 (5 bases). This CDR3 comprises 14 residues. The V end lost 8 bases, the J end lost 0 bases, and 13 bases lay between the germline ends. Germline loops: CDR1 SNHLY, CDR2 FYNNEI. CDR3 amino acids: CASDDSPTNYGYTF. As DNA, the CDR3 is TGTGCCAGCGATGACAGCCCTACTAACTATGGCTACACCTTC.

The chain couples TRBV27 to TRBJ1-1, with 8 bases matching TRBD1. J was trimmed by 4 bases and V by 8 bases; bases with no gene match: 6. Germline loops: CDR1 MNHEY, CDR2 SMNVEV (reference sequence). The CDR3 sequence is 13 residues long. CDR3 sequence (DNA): TGTGCCAGCGGACAGGGCTCAATCACTGAAGCTTTCTTT. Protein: CASGQGSITEAFF.

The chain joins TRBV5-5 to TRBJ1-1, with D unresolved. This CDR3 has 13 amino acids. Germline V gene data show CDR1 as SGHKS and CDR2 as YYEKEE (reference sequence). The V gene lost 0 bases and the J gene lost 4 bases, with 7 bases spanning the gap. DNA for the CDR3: TGTGCCAGCAGCTTGGCGTGGGGCACTGAAGCTTTCTTT. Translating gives CASSLAWGTEAFF.

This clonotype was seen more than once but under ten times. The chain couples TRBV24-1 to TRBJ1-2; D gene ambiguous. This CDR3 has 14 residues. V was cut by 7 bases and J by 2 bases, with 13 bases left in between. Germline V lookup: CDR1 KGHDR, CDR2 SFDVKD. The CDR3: CATSDRAQNYGYTF. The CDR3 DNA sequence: TGTGCCACCAGCGACCGAGCACAGAACTATGGCTACACCTTC.

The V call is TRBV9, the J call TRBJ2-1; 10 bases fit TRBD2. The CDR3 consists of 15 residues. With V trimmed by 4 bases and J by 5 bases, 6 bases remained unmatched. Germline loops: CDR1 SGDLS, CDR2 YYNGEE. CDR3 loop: CASSKSSGRNNEQFF. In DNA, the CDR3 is TGTGCCAGCAGCAAATCTAGCGGGAGAAACAATGAGCAGTTCTTC.

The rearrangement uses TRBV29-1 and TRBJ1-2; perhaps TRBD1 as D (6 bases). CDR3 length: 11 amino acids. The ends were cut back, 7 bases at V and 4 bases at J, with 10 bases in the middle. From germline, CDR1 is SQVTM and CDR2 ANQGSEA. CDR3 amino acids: CSATDSYGYTF. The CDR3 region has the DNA TGCAGCGCAACGGACAGCTATGGCTACACCTTC.

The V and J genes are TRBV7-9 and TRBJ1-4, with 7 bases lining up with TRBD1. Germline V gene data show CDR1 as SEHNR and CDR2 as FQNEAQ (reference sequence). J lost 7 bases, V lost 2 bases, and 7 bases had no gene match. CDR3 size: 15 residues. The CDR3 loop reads CASSLLDRFSEKLFF. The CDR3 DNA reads TGTGCCAGCAGCTTACTGGACAGGTTCAGTGAAAAACTGTTTTTT.

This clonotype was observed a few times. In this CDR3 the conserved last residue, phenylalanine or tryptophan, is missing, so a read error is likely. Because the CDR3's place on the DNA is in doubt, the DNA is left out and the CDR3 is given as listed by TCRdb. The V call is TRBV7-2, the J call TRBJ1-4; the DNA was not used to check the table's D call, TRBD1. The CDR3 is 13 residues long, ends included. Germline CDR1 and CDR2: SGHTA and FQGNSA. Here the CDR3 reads CASSLKGRAGCEI.